A selection of T cell receptor beta chains follows, all from one sample in a study of T-cell reconstitution after alpha-beta-depleted transplantation in children. TCRdb itself ran the PCR reads through MiXCR, one entry per CDR3 protein. The sample contains about 640,000 distinct CDR3 sequences, 13% of which appear only once. This material consisted of PBMCs, mostly from graft donor cells, taken 360 days after TCRalphabeta/CD19-depleted stem cell transplant. The receptor source for this set is a male patient under 18 who had a stem cell transplant for acute myeloid leukemia, so the T cells may come from the graft donor. Each CDR3 is given with its conserved first and last residue. A D gene is named only where the DNA matches it firmly. Only part of the rows carry a size: once, few, many, or a class if the clone is expanded.

d_call,clone_size,v_call,j_call,cdr3_nt,cdr3_aa
.,many,TRBV7-2,TRBJ2-1,TGTGCCAGCAGCTTAGTGGTTCTAGGGGGCAATGAGCAGTTCTTC,CASSLVVLGGNEQFF
.,many,TRBV5-1,TRBJ2-2,TGCGCCAGCAGCTTGGATTGGGGCACCGGGGAGCTGTTTTTT,CASSLDWGTGELFF
.,.,TRBV5-4,TRBJ2-5,TGTGCCAGCAGCTTGGGGGTCCTCGGCAACCTGCAAGAGACCCAGTACTTC,CASSLGVLGNLQETQYF
TRBD2,once,TRBV28,TRBJ2-7,TGTGCCAGCAGCTTTCCCCTAGCGGGAGGCCTCCCCGGTTACGAGCAGTACTTC,CASSFPLAGGLPGYEQYF
TRBD2,.,TRBV19,TRBJ2-5,TGTGCCAGTACCTTAGGGCGGCTAGCGGCCGGGGAGACCCAGTACTTC,CASTLGRLAAGETQYF
TRBD1,few,TRBV12-5,TRBJ1-2,TGTGCTAGTGGTTTGGGATCCCCGACAGGGGGGCTTGGAGGCTACACCTTC,CASGLGSPTGGLGGYTF
.,many,TRBV27,TRBJ2-7,TGTGCCAGCAGTTTGGCTAGCACTTTTTACGAGCAGTACTTC,CASSLASTFYEQYF
.,few,TRBV20-1,TRBJ2-3,TGCAGTGCTAGTCGTGAAGATACGCAGTATTTT,CSASREDTQYF
TRBD1,few,TRBV20-1,TRBJ2-6,TGCAGTGCTAGAGAGTTTCTTGACAGGGGGAGAAGTGGGGCCAACGTCCTGACTTTC,CSAREFLDRGRSGANVLTF
.,few,TRBV12-3/TRBV12-4,TRBJ2-7,TGTGCCAGCAGTTTCGGACATTTGTACGAGCAGTACTTC,CASSFGHLYEQYF